This record covers a single T cell receptor (beta chain). Only in-frame clones appear in the TCRdb table, and some are missing; sequencing was by immunoSEQ multiplex PCR. The sample includes over 80,000 clones, around 80% seen only once; the top ten take 1.5% to 2.5%. The data are from a study of control samples from healthy donors and cancer patients. The CDR3 runs to 14 residues. V shed 3 bases and J shed 2 bases, with 10 bases lying between them. Per germline, CDR1 KGHSH and CDR2 LQKENI. V usage is TRBV18 and J usage is TRBJ2-5; no definite D call. Sequences were obtained from blood. This sequence originates from a man between 60 and 75 years old in good health. The CDR3 DNA reads as TGTGCCAGCTCACCGGTTTGGCAGCAAGAGACCCAGTACTTC. Amino acid sequence: CASSPVWQQETQYF.